A single T cell receptor beta chain is shown here with its context. The CDR3 covers 16 residues. Unmatched junction bases numbered 14, after V lost 3 bases and J lost 7 bases. The germline V gene encodes CDR1 MDHEN and CDR2 SYDVKM. Using immunoSEQ multiplex PCR, the repertoire was profiled, and TCRdb retains in-frame clones only, with some absent. The table shows approximately 180,000 clones, with 85% to 95% occurring only once. This specimen belongs to a study of control samples from healthy donors and cancer patients. This rearrangement joins TRBV28 to TRBJ1-1; 7 bases line up with TRBD1. The source is a woman aged 18-29 years in good health. The sequenced sample was blood. As DNA, the CDR3 is TGTGCCAGCAGTTTGCGACAGGGTGTAGGGGTCATTGAAGCTTTCTTT. Translating gives CASSLRQGVGVIEAFF.